The 12 T cell receptor beta chains given below trace back to one sample, sequenced in a study of T cells after posttransplantation cyclophosphamide. Sequencing used immunoSEQ multiplex PCR; TCRdb keeps in-frame clones, though not all of them. This table holds roughly 40,000 clones with no singletons; the top ten claim 3.5% to 5.5%. Sequencing was performed on PBMCs. Receptors were obtained from a woman between 45 and 65 years old in good health and a related stem cell transplant donor.

This clone showed up just a few times. The chain couples TRBV6-6 to TRBJ1-1; a possible D gene is TRBD1 (6 bases). This CDR3 has 13 amino acids. V lost 4 bases and J 1 base, leaving 7 bases between the germline ends. Germline V gene data show CDR1 as MNHNY and CDR2 as SVGAGI (reference sequence). The CDR3, as DNA: TGTGCCAGCAGTTGGGGACAGAACACTGAAGCTTTCTTT. Translated: CASSWGQNTEAFF.

This clone was detected many times. The DNA for the CDR3 is TGTGCCAGCAGCTTAGACCTAGGGGGCAATCAGCCCCAGCATTTT. It encodes CASSLDLGGNQPQHF. The chain uses TRBV11-2 and TRBJ1-5, with D possibly matching TRBD1 (5 bases). Trimming cost V 0 bases and J 2 bases, with 8 bases left between them. The CDR3 spans 15 residues. Germline CDR1 SGHAT, CDR2 FQNNGV.

This clone occurred many times. The genes are TRBV7-9 and TRBJ2-6, with 7 nucleotides matching TRBD1. The V gene end was trimmed by 5 bases and the J gene end by 1 base; junction bases not matched to a gene: 2. The CDR3 loop spans 15 amino acids. Looked up from germline, CDR1 is SEHNR and CDR2 is FQNEAQ (reference sequence). The CDR3 region is CASSPRGSGANVLTF. CDR3 DNA: TGTGCCAGCAGCCCCAGGGGGTCTGGGGCCAACGTCCTGACTTTC.

This clone was picked up a small number of times. This rearrangement joins TRBV7-9 to TRBJ2-1; D is unresolved. The CDR3 consists of 12 residues. Germline values: CDR1 SEHNR, CDR2 FQNEAQ (reference sequence). Trimming removed 5 bases from V and 5 bases from J, with 7 bases in between. CDR3 nucleotides: TGTGCCAGCAGCCCCGCAGACAATGAGCAGTTCTTC. This codes for CASSPADNEQFF. Together with reference TRBV7-9 and TRBJ2-1, the CDR3 gives the full variable domain: DTGVSQNPRHKITKRGQNVTFRCDPISEHNRLYWYRQTLGQGPEFLTYFQNEAQLEKSRLLSDRFSAERPKGSFSTLEIQRTEQGDSAMYLCASSPADNEQFFGPGTRLTVL.

This clone was seen repeatedly, ten times or more. The chain joins TRBV28 to TRBJ1-1, with TRBD1 matching 9 bases. The CDR3 spans 14 residues. Trimming removed 6 bases from V and 3 bases from J; junction bases left unmatched: 5. CDR1 is MDHEN and CDR2 is SYDVKM in the germline V gene. CDR3 sequence (DNA): TGTGCCAGCAGCGACAGGGGGACGCACACTGAAGCTTTCTTT. Amino acids: CASSDRGTHTEAFF.

This clone has at least ten counts. This rearrangement joins TRBV28 to TRBJ1-2, with 7 positions matching TRBD1. In germline, CDR1 is MDHEN, CDR2 SYDVKM. This CDR3 comprises 15 residues. Trimming at V came to 2 bases and at J to 1 base, leaving 4 bases not matched to a gene. As DNA, the CDR3 is TGTGCCAGCAGTTTAGGGACAGCGAATAACTATGGCTACACCTTC. Residues: CASSLGTANNYGYTF.

This clone was seen a handful of times. A much larger clone differs from this one at a single base, so this may be a read error. The chain is built from TRBV6-4 and TRBJ2-1; 7 positions agree with TRBD1. The CDR3 is made up of 13 amino acids. Germline assignment: CDR1 MRHNA and CDR2 SNTAGT. The CDR3 region has the DNA TGTGCCTGCAGTGAAGACAGGGCACATGAGCAGTTCTTC. It is translated as CACSEDRAHEQFF.

At least ten counts were recorded for this clone. V is TRBV6-1 and J is TRBJ1-1; a weak D match, TRBD1 (5 bases). Germline V gene data show CDR1 as MNHNS and CDR2 as SASEGT. V lost 4 bases to trimming and J lost 1 base, with 7 bases between them. CDR3 length: 13 amino acids. In DNA, the CDR3 is TGTGCCAGCAGTGGGGGCCGGAACACTGAAGCTTTCTTT. This translates into CASSGGRNTEAFF.

This clone was counted a few times. CDR3: CASSLFETGGLGYTF. In nucleotides, the CDR3 is TGTGCCAGCAGTTTATTCGAGACAGGGGGCTTAGGCTACACCTTC. The chain is built from TRBV28 and TRBJ1-2; 10 nucleotides align to TRBD1. There are 15 residues in the CDR3. Looked up from germline, CDR1 is MDHEN and CDR2 is SYDVKM. The V gene end was trimmed by 1 base and the J gene end by 8 bases; junction bases not matched to a gene: 7.

In this sample, this clone turned up many times. The gene calls are TRBV30 and TRBJ1-2; no definite D call. The CDR3 runs to 12 residues. V shed 1 base and J shed 4 bases, with 7 bases lying between them. Per germline, CDR1 GTSNPN and CDR2 SVGIG (reference sequence). CDR3 sequence reads: CAWSGRIYGYTF. DNA for the CDR3: TGTGCCTGGAGTGGGCGGATCTATGGCTACACCTTC.

This clone came up many times. This chain joins TRBV5-8 and TRBJ1-2; D call uncertain. The CDR3 spans 13 residues. Trimming pared 6 bases from V and 4 bases from J, leaving 13 bases between. CDR1 and CDR2 (germline): SGHTS, YDEGEE. The CDR3 nucleotides are TGTGCCAGCAACCACCGTGAGGGCTATGGCTACACCTTC. Protein: CASNHREGYGYTF. The full variable domain, its missing parts supplied by reference TRBV5-8 and TRBJ1-2, is EAGVTQSPTHLIKTRGQQATLRCSPISGHTSVYWYQQALGLGLQFLLWYDEGEERNRGNFPPRFSGRQFPNYSSELNVNALELEDSALYLCASNHREGYGYTFGSGTRLTVV.

At least ten counts were recorded for this clone. This rearrangement joins TRBV10-1 to TRBJ2-3; TRBD2 is a possible D gene (6 bases). Trimming took 4 bases from V and 2 from J, leaving 10 bases between them. Germline V lookup: CDR1 WNHNN, CDR2 SYGVQD (reference sequence). The length of the CDR3 is 14 residues. In nucleotides, the CDR3 is TGCGCCAGCAGTGCTGCGGGACTCACAGATACGCAGTATTTT. This translates into CASSAAGLTDTQYF.